This TCR beta chain was captured by sequencing in a study of blood T cell repertoires in COVID-19. Study as a whole: In each case, the material was cDNA or gDNA derived from T cells, B-cell-depleted T cells, or PBMCs.

Each participant's cohort was designated according to participant-reported clinical history. Germline lookup yields CDR1 MDHEN and CDR2 SYDVKM. Trimming removed 8 bases from V and 2 bases from J, with 15 bases in between. This CDR3 region has 15 residues. The authors' processing: Using reference gene primer amplification, nucleated cell counts were estimated. The protocol was immunoSEQ multiplex PCR, while the TCRdb copy is restricted to in-frame clones and leaves out a portion. V and J calls and clone size are given by that table; D and trimming were obtained from the DNA. This table holds about 330,000 clones, around 87% found once.

This TCR came from a woman aged 25 to 39 who had recovered from COVID-19. Specimen: PBMCs or T cells enriched from blood (not recorded which). The chain employs TRBV28 and TRBJ1-4; D possibly corresponds to TRBD1 (5 bases). DNA for the CDR3: TGTGCCAGCGCCCCGCCAGGGTTGACTAATGAAAAACTGTTTTTT. Its protein product is CASAPPGLTNEKLFF.